A selection of T cell receptor beta chains follows, all from one sample in a study of STAT5B mutations in CD4+ large granular lymphocyte leukemia. Only in-frame clones appear in the TCRdb table, and some are missing; sequencing was by immunoSEQ multiplex PCR. The data contain 30,000 to 40,000 clones, under 85% of them singletons. Sequenced input: CD4+ T cells from blood buffy coats. The receptors were gathered from a human donor in good health. The CDR3 runs from the conserved cysteine through the conserved F or W. A D gene is named only where the DNA matches it firmly. Rows give clone size only sometimes, using once, few, many, or a class for an expanded clone.

clone_size: -; j_call: TRBJ1-6; v_call: TRBV7-2; d_call: -; cdr3_aa: CASSLDYPGQHNSPLHF; cdr3_nt: TGTGCCAGCAGCTTAGACTACCCGGGACAACACAATTCACCCCTCCACTTT
clone_size: -; j_call: TRBJ2-3; v_call: TRBV27; d_call: -; cdr3_aa: CASSRGIDTQYF; cdr3_nt: TGTGCCAGCAGTCGGGGCATAGATACGCAGTATTTT
clone_size: -; j_call: TRBJ2-2; v_call: TRBV7-8; d_call: -; cdr3_aa: CASSLENGAGELFF; cdr3_nt: TGTGCCAGCAGCTTAGAAAATGGCGCCGGGGAGCTGTTTTTT
clone_size: once; j_call: TRBJ2-1; v_call: TRBV20-1; d_call: -; cdr3_aa: CSARANEQFF; cdr3_nt: TGCAGTGCTAGGGCCAATGAGCAGTTCTTC
clone_size: -; j_call: TRBJ2-7; v_call: TRBV2; d_call: -; cdr3_aa: CASSGTDTYEQYF; cdr3_nt: TGTGCCAGCAGTGGGACAGACACCTACGAGCAGTACTTC
clone_size: -; j_call: TRBJ2-3; v_call: TRBV27; d_call: TRBD1; cdr3_aa: CASSSDRGTDTQYF; cdr3_nt: TGTGCCAGCAGTTCCGACAGGGGCACAGATACGCAGTATTTT
clone_size: medium-sized; j_call: TRBJ1-4; v_call: TRBV5-5; d_call: -; cdr3_aa: CASGLEKLFF; cdr3_nt: TGTGCCAGCGGACTGGAAAAACTGTTTTTT
clone_size: -; j_call: TRBJ2-7; v_call: TRBV14; d_call: -; cdr3_aa: CASSPVGQTYEQYF; cdr3_nt: TGTGCCAGCAGCCCTGTTGGACAGACCTACGAGCAGTACTTC
clone_size: -; j_call: TRBJ2-5; v_call: TRBV7-6; d_call: -; cdr3_aa: CASSLPLPMKETQYF; cdr3_nt: TGTGCCAGCAGCCTCCCACTGCCGATGAAAGAGACCCAGTACTTC
clone_size: once; j_call: TRBJ1-2; v_call: TRBV4-3; d_call: -; cdr3_aa: CASSQRVARTAGGYTF; cdr3_nt: TGCGCCAGCAGCCAAAGGGTCGCTCGGACAGCAGGAGGCTACACCTTC
clone_size: few; j_call: TRBJ2-5; v_call: TRBV19; d_call: TRBD1; cdr3_aa: CASSVSGGQETQYF; cdr3_nt: TGTGCCAGTAGTGTCTCAGGGGGCCAAGAGACCCAGTACTTC
clone_size: -; j_call: TRBJ2-4; v_call: TRBV5-3; d_call: TRBD1; cdr3_aa: CARSLGVTGISPRWKNIQYF; cdr3_nt: TGTGCCAGAAGCTTGGGGGTGACAGGGATCTCCCCACGGTGGAAAAACATTCAGTACTTC
clone_size: -; j_call: TRBJ2-1; v_call: TRBV7-2; d_call: -; cdr3_aa: CASSPLGVGAYNEQFF; cdr3_nt: TGTGCCAGCAGCCCCCTGGGCGTGGGAGCTTACAATGAGCAGTTCTTC
clone_size: -; j_call: TRBJ1-6; v_call: TRBV6-5; d_call: -; cdr3_aa: CASSPRARGGSPLHF; cdr3_nt: TGTGCCAGCAGCCCCAGGGCCAGAGGAGGTTCACCCCTCCACTTT
clone_size: -; j_call: TRBJ2-7; v_call: TRBV10-3; d_call: TRBD2; cdr3_aa: CAIRSGGEGEQYF; cdr3_nt: TGTGCCATCAGATCGGGAGGCGAGGGCGAGCAGTACTTC
clone_size: -; j_call: TRBJ2-2; v_call: TRBV10-2; d_call: TRBD2; cdr3_aa: CASRTSGVSGELFF; cdr3_nt: TGCGCCAGCCGGACTAGCGGGGTGTCCGGGGAGCTGTTTTTT
clone_size: -; j_call: TRBJ2-2; v_call: TRBV19; d_call: TRBD2; cdr3_aa: CASQKRLAGEIGELFF; cdr3_nt: TGTGCCAGTCAGAAAAGACTAGCGGGAGAAATCGGGGAGCTGTTTTTT
clone_size: -; j_call: TRBJ1-1; v_call: TRBV11-1; d_call: -; cdr3_aa: CASSSRANTEAFF; cdr3_nt: TGTGCCAGCAGCTCCCGGGCGAACACTGAAGCTTTCTTT
clone_size: -; j_call: TRBJ1-1; v_call: TRBV11-2; d_call: -; cdr3_aa: CASSPLGEGDTEAFF; cdr3_nt: TGTGCCAGCAGCCCCCTAGGGGAAGGGGACACTGAAGCTTTCTTT
clone_size: -; j_call: TRBJ2-3; v_call: TRBV12-5; d_call: TRBD2; cdr3_aa: CASGLVLAGGPIDTQYF; cdr3_nt: TGTGCTAGTGGTTTGGTACTAGCGGGAGGGCCGATAGATACGCAGTATTTT
clone_size: -; j_call: TRBJ2-2; v_call: TRBV7-9; d_call: -; cdr3_aa: CASRPPLRSNTGELFF; cdr3_nt: TGTGCCAGCAGACCACCTCTCAGGAGCAACACCGGGGAGCTGTTTTTT
clone_size: once; j_call: TRBJ2-1; v_call: TRBV4-1; d_call: TRBD2; cdr3_aa: CASSQGVGSGSHEQFF; cdr3_nt: TGCGCCAGCAGCCAAGGAGTTGGTAGCGGGAGTCATGAGCAGTTCTTC
clone_size: few; j_call: TRBJ1-5; v_call: TRBV10-3; d_call: -; cdr3_aa: CAISGGFNQPQHF; cdr3_nt: TGTGCCATCAGTGGGGGCTTTAATCAGCCCCAGCATTTT
clone_size: few; j_call: TRBJ1-6; v_call: TRBV27; d_call: -; cdr3_aa: CASSWASGSPLHF; cdr3_nt: TGTGCCAGCAGTTGGGCCAGCGGTTCACCCCTCCACTTT
clone_size: -; j_call: TRBJ2-2; v_call: TRBV6-6; d_call: TRBD2; cdr3_aa: CASSYFSGRYPGELFF; cdr3_nt: TGTGCCAGCAGTTACTTTAGCGGGAGGTACCCCGGGGAGCTGTTTTTT
clone_size: -; j_call: TRBJ2-5; v_call: TRBV6-5; d_call: -; cdr3_aa: CASSRTSPGTQYF; cdr3_nt: TGTGCCAGCAGTAGGACCTCACCGGGGACCCAGTACTTC
clone_size: -; j_call: TRBJ1-3; v_call: TRBV7-9; d_call: TRBD1; cdr3_aa: CASSGSPGQGTNTIYF; cdr3_nt: TGTGCCAGCAGCGGCTCGCCGGGACAGGGTACCAACACCATATATTTT